The clone carrying this T cell receptor (beta chain) was detected ten times or more. The antigen is unknown. The CDR3 loop spans 15 amino acids. Trimming left V 3 bases short and J 4 bases short, with 13 bases between. Germline V gene sequence: CDR1 SEHNR, CDR2 FQNEAQ (reference sequence). Patients aged 18 to 65 had newly diagnosed hyperthyroidism of under 2 months' duration. In making diagnoses, clinical symptoms, serum thyroxine and TRAb, thyroid ultrasound and orbital computed tomography were all used. The sample comes from a study of T cells in Graves' hyperthyroidism and ophthalmopathy. Study results and caveats: Most thyroid clonotypes expanded above 0.001 appeared in blood too. In validation, the model predicted ophthalmopathy. These predictions came a median roughly 6 months before onset.

Amplified regions were TCR beta CDR3 sequences from RNA transcripts. During a first-round RT-PCR of the TCR CDR3, the HTBI primer set was used. TCRdb called the multiplex PCR reads again in MiXCR, with one record for every CDR3 protein. The table shows 300,000 to 450,000 distinct CDR3 sequences, with approximately 15% occurring only once. Sequenced material: blood. The TCR sequence derives from a woman between 18 and 29 years old with Graves' hyperthyroidism that later progressed to Graves' ophthalmopathy. This sequence joins TRBV7-9 and TRBJ2-1, with D possibly TRBD2 on 6 matching bases. CDR3 region: CASSFGTLGYNEQFF. Written as DNA, the CDR3 is TGTGCCAGCAGCTTCGGGACTCTGGGGTACAATGAGCAGTTCTTC.